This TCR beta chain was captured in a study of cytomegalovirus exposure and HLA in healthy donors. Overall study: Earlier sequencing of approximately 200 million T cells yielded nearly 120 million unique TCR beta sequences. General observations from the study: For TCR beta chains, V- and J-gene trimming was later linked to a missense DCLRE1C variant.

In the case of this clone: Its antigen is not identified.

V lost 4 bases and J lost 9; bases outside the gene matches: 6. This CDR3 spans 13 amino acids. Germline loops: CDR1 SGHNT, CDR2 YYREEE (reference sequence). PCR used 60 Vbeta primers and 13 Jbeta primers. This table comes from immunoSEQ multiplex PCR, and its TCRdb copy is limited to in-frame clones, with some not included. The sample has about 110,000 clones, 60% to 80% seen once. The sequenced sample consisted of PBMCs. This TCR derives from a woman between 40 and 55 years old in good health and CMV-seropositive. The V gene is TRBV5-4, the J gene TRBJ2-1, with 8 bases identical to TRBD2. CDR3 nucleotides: TGTGCCAGCAGCCCAGGGAGCGGGAGTGAGCAGTTCTTC. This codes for CASSPGSGSEQFF.